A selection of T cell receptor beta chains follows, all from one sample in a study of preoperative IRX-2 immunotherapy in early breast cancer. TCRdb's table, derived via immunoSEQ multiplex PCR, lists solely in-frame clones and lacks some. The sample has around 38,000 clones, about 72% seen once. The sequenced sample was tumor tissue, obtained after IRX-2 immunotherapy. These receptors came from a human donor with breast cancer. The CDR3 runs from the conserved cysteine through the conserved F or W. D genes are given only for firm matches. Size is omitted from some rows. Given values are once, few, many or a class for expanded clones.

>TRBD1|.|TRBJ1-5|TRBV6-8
TGTGCCAGCAGCAGACAGGGGATGCAGCCCCAGCATTTT
CASSRQGMQPQHF
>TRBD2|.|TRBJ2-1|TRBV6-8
TGTGCCACCATGCGGGGGGCCTTCAATGAGCAGTTCTTC
CATMRGAFNEQFF
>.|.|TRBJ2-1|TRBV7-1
TGTGCCAGCAGCTTAGCAGCAGGAGGTGAGCAGTTCTTC
CASSLAAGGEQFF
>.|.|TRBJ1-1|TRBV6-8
TGTGCCAGCAGTTACATGGGTGCGAACACTGAAGCTTTCTTT
CASSYMGANTEAFF
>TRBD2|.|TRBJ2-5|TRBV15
TGTGCCACCAGCAGAGATCCCACTAGCGGGAGGGCCGGGACCCAGTACTTC
CATSRDPTSGRAGTQYF
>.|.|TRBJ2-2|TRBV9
TGTGCCAGCAAGGCCGGAGCCACCGGGGAGCTGTTTTTT
CASKAGATGELFF
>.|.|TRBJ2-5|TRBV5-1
TGCGCCAGCAGCTTTTACGGGGGCCAAGAGACCCAGTACTTC
CASSFYGGQETQYF
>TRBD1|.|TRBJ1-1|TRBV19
TGTGCCAGTAGTATTGGGGGACAGGGCCTAATGAACACTGAAGCTTTCTTT
CASSIGGQGLMNTEAFF
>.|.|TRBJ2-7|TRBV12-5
TGTGCTAGTGGTTTGGTAAGTCCCGCCTACGAGCAGTACTTC
CASGLVSPAYEQYF
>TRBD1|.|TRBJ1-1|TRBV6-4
TGTGCCATCAGTGAGTCGACGAAGGGACAGGGCGCTGAAGCTTTCTTT
CAISESTKGQGAEAFF
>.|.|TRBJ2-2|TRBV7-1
TGTGCCAGCAGCTTAGGGGTTGGCGGGGAGCTGTTTTTT
CASSLGVGGELFF
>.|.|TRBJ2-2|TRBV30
TGTGCTTGGAGTATAAGGGGGACCGGGGAGCTGTTTTTT
CAWSIRGTGELFF
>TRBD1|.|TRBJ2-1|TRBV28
TGTGCCAGCAGTTTTCCCCGGACAGGGGACGACAATGAGCAGTTCTTC
CASSFPRTGDDNEQFF
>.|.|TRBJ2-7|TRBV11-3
TGTGCCAGCAGCTTTACCGTCGCGAGCTCCAAGCAGTACTTC
CASSFTVASSKQYF
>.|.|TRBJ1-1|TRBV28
TGTGCCAGCAGTTCCGCAGGCGACAACACTGAAGCTTTCTTT
CASSSAGDNTEAFF
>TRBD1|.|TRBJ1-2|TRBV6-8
TGTGCCAGCAGTTACCTTAACAGGGGGCATGGCTACACCTTC
CASSYLNRGHGYTF
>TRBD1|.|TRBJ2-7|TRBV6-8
TGTGCCAGCAGTTACAAGCCCGACAGGGGGTGGCGGGAGCAGTACTTC
CASSYKPDRGWREQYF
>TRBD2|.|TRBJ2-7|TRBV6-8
TGTGCCAGCAGTATCTCGACTAGCGGGAGTTACGAGCAGTACTTC
CASSISTSGSYEQYF
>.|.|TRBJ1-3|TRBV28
TGTGCTGGGTCGGGGGGAACGGGAAACACCATATATTTT
CAGSGGTGNTIYF
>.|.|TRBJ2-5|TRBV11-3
TGTGCCAGCAGCCTCTCCAGGGTAGGGGGAGAGACCCAGTACTTC
CASSLSRVGGETQYF
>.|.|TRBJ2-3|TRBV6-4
TGTGCCAGCAGTTTACAGACTAGTGGGGCTGGAGGTGATACGCAGTATTTT
CASSLQTSGAGGDTQYF
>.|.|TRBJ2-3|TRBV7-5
TGTGCCAGCAGCGGGAGCGGGAGGTGGAGAGATACGCAGTATTTT
CASSGSGRWRDTQYF
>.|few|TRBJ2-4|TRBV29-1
TGCAGCGTTAGAGCCCACAGCAAAAACATTCAGTACTTC
CSVRAHSKNIQYF
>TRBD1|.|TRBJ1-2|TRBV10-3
TGTGCCATCAGTGAGTCGGATGACAGGGCGACTAACTATGGCTACACCTTC
CAISESDDRATNYGYTF
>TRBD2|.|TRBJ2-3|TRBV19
TGTGCCAGTAGTATCGAGGGGAGGGGATCAAGCACAGATACGCAGTATTTT
CASSIEGRGSSTDTQYF
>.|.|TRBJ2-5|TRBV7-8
TGTGCCAGCAGCTTAAACGGCAGGGGAGAGACCCAGTACTTC
CASSLNGRGETQYF
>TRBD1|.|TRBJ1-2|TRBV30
TGTGCCTGGAGACAGGGGGCTAGGGGCTACACCTTC
CAWRQGARGYTF
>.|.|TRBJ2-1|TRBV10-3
TGTGCCATCAGTGAGTCTGGGTGGAGAGCGGATGAGCAGTTCTTC
CAISESGWRADEQFF
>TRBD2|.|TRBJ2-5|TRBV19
TGTGCCAGTAGTATAACTAGCGGGGGAACGACCCAGTACTTC
CASSITSGGTTQYF
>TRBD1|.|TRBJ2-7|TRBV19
TGTGCCACCTCGGGACAGTCCATCTACGAGCAGTACTTC
CATSGQSIYEQYF
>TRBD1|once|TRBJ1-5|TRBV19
TGTGCCAGTAGTGACAGGGGGTCCCTTAATCAGCCCCAGCATTTT
CASSDRGSLNQPQHF
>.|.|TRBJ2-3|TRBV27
TGTGCCACCAGTGACAAACTCGGGGATACGCAGTATTTT
CATSDKLGDTQYF
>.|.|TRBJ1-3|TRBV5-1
TGCGCCAGCAGCTTGAAACCAGCCAGCTCTGGAAACACCATATATTTT
CASSLKPASSGNTIYF
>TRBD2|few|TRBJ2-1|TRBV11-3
TGTGCCAGCAGCTTTGGGACTAGCCCTAATGAGCAGTTCTTC
CASSFGTSPNEQFF
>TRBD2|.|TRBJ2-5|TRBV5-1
TGCGCCAGCAGCATTAGCGGGGCGGCCGAGACCCAGTACTTC
CASSISGAAETQYF
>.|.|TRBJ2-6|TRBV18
TGTGCCAGCTCTTTACAGGACTCTGGGGCCAACGTCCTGACTTTC
CASSLQDSGANVLTF
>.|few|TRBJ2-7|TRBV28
TGTGCCAGCGTTTTACAGGGTTCTTACGAGCAGTACTTC
CASVLQGSYEQYF
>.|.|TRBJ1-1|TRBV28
TGTGCCAGCAGTTTATCAATAAGGGACACTGAAGCTTTCTTT
CASSLSIRDTEAFF
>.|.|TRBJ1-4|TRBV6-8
TGTGCCAGCTCACCCCGGACAGCTAATGAAAAACTGTTTTTT
CASSPRTANEKLFF
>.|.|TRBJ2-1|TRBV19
TGTGCCAGTAGTATAGAGGGGGCAGCCCTGGGGTACAATGAGCAGTTCTTC
CASSIEGAALGYNEQFF
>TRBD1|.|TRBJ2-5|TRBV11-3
TGTGCCAGCAGCTTAGTGGGGACAGTGGGGGAGACCCAGTACTTC
CASSLVGTVGETQYF
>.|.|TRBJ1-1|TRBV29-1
TGCAGCGTTAGGTTGCTGAACACTGAAGCTTTCTTT
CSVRLLNTEAFF
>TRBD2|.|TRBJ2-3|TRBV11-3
TGTGCCAGCAGCGCGGGACTAGCGGGGGGGACAGATACGCAGTATTTT
CASSAGLAGGTDTQYF
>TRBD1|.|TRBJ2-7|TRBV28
TGTGCCAGCAAGACAGGGGGCCTGTACGAGCAGTACTTC
CASKTGGLYEQYF
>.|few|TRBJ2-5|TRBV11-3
TGTGCCAGCAGCCAAGCTCCGGGACGGACTGAGACCCAGTACTTC
CASSQAPGRTETQYF
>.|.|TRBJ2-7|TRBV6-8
TGTGCCAGCAGTCCGGACACAACGCGGGAGCAGTACTTC
CASSPDTTREQYF
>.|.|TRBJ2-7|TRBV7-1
TGTGCCAGCAGCCCGGAACAGGTGGTGGTTCGGGGCGAGCAGTACTTC
CASSPEQVVVRGEQYF
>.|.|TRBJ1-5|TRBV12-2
.
CASRFGRGNQPQHF
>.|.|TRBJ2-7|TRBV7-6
TGTGCCAGCAGCTTCGAAAGCGGACGTTACGAGCAGTACTTC
CASSFESGRYEQYF
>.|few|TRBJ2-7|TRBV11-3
TGTGCCAGCAGCTTAAGTCTTGGGCGTCTCGGGGAGTACGAGCAGTACTTC
CASSLSLGRLGEYEQYF
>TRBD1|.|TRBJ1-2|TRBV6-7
TGTGCCAGCAGTCTAGGGGGCAACTATGGCTACACCTTC
CASSLGGNYGYTF
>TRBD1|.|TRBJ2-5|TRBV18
TGTGCCAGCTCACCGTTGGACAGGGCGGAGACCCAGTACTTC
CASSPLDRAETQYF
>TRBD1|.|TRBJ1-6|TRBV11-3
TGTGCCAGCAGCCTAGGACAGGGATCAAATTCACCCCTCCACTTT
CASSLGQGSNSPLHF
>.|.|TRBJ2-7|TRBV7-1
TGTGCCAGCAGCTTAGAAGTTTCCTACGAGCAGTACTTC
CASSLEVSYEQYF
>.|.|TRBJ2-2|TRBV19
TGTGCCAGTACCCCCCGCCCGGGATCGAACACCGGGGAGCTGTTTTTT
CASTPRPGSNTGELFF
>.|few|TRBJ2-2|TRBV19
TGTGCCAGTAAAACCGCTCCGAACACCGGGGAGCTGTTTTTT
CASKTAPNTGELFF
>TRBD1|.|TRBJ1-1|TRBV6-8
TGTGCCAGCAGTTACAGGGGGCGGTTGACTGAAGCTTTCTTT
CASSYRGRLTEAFF